The clone carrying this T cell receptor beta chain occurred many times. Antigen unknown. TCRdb processed the RT-PCR reads anew with MiXCR; each CDR3 protein has one entry. Among 600,000 to 700,000 distinct CDR3 sequences listed, about 15% were seen once. The germline V gene has CDR1 MDHEN and CDR2 SYDVKM. The germline V and J ends were trimmed by 11 bases and 7 bases, with 14 bases remaining between them. The CDR3 is 12 residues long. The sample originates from a study of response to subunit inactivated influenza vaccine. Study findings and constraints: The authors proposed limited new T cell recruitment per seasonal influenza vaccination.

The rearrangement uses TRBV28 and TRBJ2-2, with no clear D. This clonotype was sampled from a man in his fifties who received an inactivated influenza vaccine. The starting material was PBMCs from blood, obtained 14 days before vaccination. CDR3 sequence (DNA): TGTGCCTCTCAACTGGGATTCGGGGAGCTGTTTTTT. This encodes CASQLGFGELFF.